The present T cell receptor (beta chain) was sequenced within a study of T cell responses to AZD1222 COVID-19 vaccine. Assay used: immunoSEQ multiplex PCR; TCRdb lists only in-frame clones, some missing. The sample consists of 95,000 to 150,000 clones, 85% to 90% of them appearing once. Deletions cut 6 bases from V and 8 bases from J, with 17 bases between. CDR3 length: 14 amino acids. Germline V CDR1 and CDR2: ENHRY, SYGVKD. V is TRBV10-3 and J is TRBJ2-1; weak D call: TRBD1 (6 bases). Source: peripheral blood, taken on day 0 of AZD1222 vaccination. The TCR originated in an adult in good health. The CDR3 coding sequence is TGTGCCATCAGCGGGGCCCAGGGGCTCGATGAGCAGTTCTTC. This encodes CAISGAQGLDEQFF.